The clone carrying this TCR beta chain was seen a few times. Antigen unknown. These data are taken from a study of neurological immune-mediated disorders. The study, taken as a whole, reports: None of the CDR3 amino acid sequences found in expanded clones was shared across subjects. This suggests that the TCR-beta repertoires were private in all groups. Falling below healthy controls, multiple sclerosis showed the least TCR clonal expansion, while HTLV-1-associated myelopathy showed the most.

Germline lookup yields CDR1 SGHTA and CDR2 FQGNSA. V shed 1 base and J shed 1 base, with 7 bases lying between them. The CDR3 is 14 residues long. 5'RACE generated cDNA with 10-nucleotide random UMIs. TCRdb fed the 5' RACE reads into MiXCR, producing one record per CDR3 protein. The table includes about 59,000 distinct CDR3 sequences, under 4.5% detected once. The TCR originated in a woman aged 25 to 45 with multiple sclerosis. The chain uses TRBV7-2 and TRBJ1-2; D call uncertain. Sequenced input: PBMCs. CDR3 DNA: TGTGCCAGCAGCTTAGACACAGTTAACTATGGCTACACCTTC. Translating gives CASSLDTVNYGYTF.